This T cell receptor (beta chain) derives from a study of TIL therapy for anti-PD-1-resistant metastatic lung cancer. Study background: Tumors carried a median about 1.4 non-synonymous mutations per megabase.

CDR3 length: 15 residues. Trimming stripped 3 bases from V and 0 bases from J, with 15 bases between. The germline CDR1 and CDR2 sequences are GTSNPN and SVGIG (reference sequence). To note about this clone: Its matching antigen is unknown.

Sequencing used immunoSEQ v3. Survey-level samples got approximately 1.8 million read pairs; deep-level samples got roughly 4.5-6.5 million. Generated by immunoSEQ multiplex PCR, the TCRdb table keeps only in-frame clones and is missing some. The sample has about 46,000 clones, approximately 83% seen once; the top ten hold 5%. The time point: pre-treatment sample, taken before nivolumab and TIL therapy. Stage 4 NSCLC adults joined between 2017 and January 2020. General study findings and limits: The cohort had more treatment-naive, never-smoker and oncogene-addicted patients than typical.

The sequencing used blood, collected at baseline. The receptor was derived from a person aged 25 to 80 with non-small cell lung cancer. V and J are TRBV30 and TRBJ2-7; D is ambiguous. This chain's CDR3 is CAWRGLAFSSYEQYF. The DNA for the CDR3 is TGTGCCTGGAGAGGTTTGGCCTTCAGCTCCTACGAGCAGTACTTC. The variable domain in full, completed from reference TRBV30 and TRBJ2-7, reads SQTIHQWPATLVQPVGSPLSLECTVEGTSNPNLYWYRQAAGRGLQLLFYSVGIGQISSEVPQNLSASRPQDRQFILSSKKLLLSDSGFYLCAWRGLAFSSYEQYFGPGTRLTVT.